The present T cell receptor (beta chain) was sequenced within a study of regulatory and conventional T cells in RAG deficiency. This clone was seen only once. Its antigen is currently unknown. Other DNA sequences of this sample code for an identical CDR3. The sorted regulatory T cells were CD4+, CD25-high and CD127-low, with genomic DNA sequenced. Method: immunoSEQ multiplex PCR; TCRdb's copy keeps in-frame clones and lacks some. The sample records approximately 10,000 clones, roughly 94% being singletons. Study outcomes and limitations: Patient subsets had shorter CDR3s; Omenn Treg-Tconv overlap exceeded 85%. Shannon entropy fell and Simpson indices rose in RAG-deficient patients.

V was clipped by 3 bases and J by 9 bases; unmatched bases: 11. CDR3 length equals 15 residues. Germline V gene data show CDR1 as GTSNPN and CDR2 as SVGIG (reference sequence). The sample was also linked to a second study, of regulatory T cells. According to that study: Primers: 52 TRBV forward and 13 TRBJ reverse.

The chain couples TRBV30 to TRBJ1-6, with TRBD1 matching 7 bases. Specimen: CD127- CD25+ CD4+ Tregs sorted from blood. This TCR derives from a human donor in good health. The CDR3 bases are TGTGCCTGGAGGGGGGACAGCGCGGGGAGTTCACCCCTCCACTTT. Translating gives CAWRGDSAGSSPLHF.